These 18 T cell receptor beta chains came from one sample sequenced in a study of CD4 T cells in relation to SARS-CoV-2 and coronaviruses (dated by TCRdb to about 2021). The library was generated by the immunoSEQ multiplex PCR assay. TCRdb mirrors the immuneACCESS table, restricted to in-frame sequences. Some clones are absent from its copies; in checked studies, under half trace to an unresolved V gene, and the reason for the others is unknown. For this sample the table gives fewer than 25,000 clones, of which over 70% were detected only once. About a sixth of the sample lies in the top ten. Their specific antigens are unknown. CD4+ T cells from unexposed donors were collected before the COVID-19 pandemic (2011-2018). Following 10 days of culture, the EasySep CD4+ T cell isolation kit was used to isolate CD4+ T cells. Sequenced material: CD4+ T cells from PBMCs, cultured in vitro. These receptors were taken from a human donor in good health.

The rearrangement joins TRBV30 to TRBJ2-4; 9 nucleotides align to TRBD1. This CDR3 spans 14 amino acids. Looked up from germline, CDR1 is GTSNPN and CDR2 is SVGIG (reference sequence). V lost 4 bases and J lost 8; bases outside the gene matches: 9. CDR3 amino acids: CAWTKQGARDIQYF. DNA for the CDR3: TGTGCCTGGACTAAACAGGGGGCTCGAGACATTCAGTACTTC.

This clone was recorded only once. The rearrangement links TRBV20-1 to TRBJ1-1; D is ambiguous. CDR3 length equals 13 residues. Germline assignment: CDR1 DFQATT and CDR2 SNEGSKA (reference sequence). V was trimmed by 3 bases and J by 1 base, leaving 9 bases between them. The CDR3 DNA reads as TGCAGTGCTAGTCTTTTCGGGAACACTGAAGCTTTCTTT. Translation: CSASLFGNTEAFF.

This sequence joins TRBV19 and TRBJ2-5; either TRBD1 or TRBD2 may supply D (5 bases each). The V and J ends lost 7 bases and 5 bases respectively, with 11 bases between them. Germline CDR1 and CDR2: LNHDA and SQIVND (reference sequence). This CDR3 contains 12 residues. CDR3 residues: CASTRGCETQYF. The CDR3 nucleotides read TGTGCCAGTACGAGGGGTTGCGAGACCCAGTACTTC.

The gene calls are TRBV29-1 and TRBJ1-2; D is possibly TRBD1 (5 bases). The CDR3 has 12 amino acids. V lost 7 bases, J lost 5 bases, and 14 bases lay in between. Germline V gene data show CDR1 as SQVTM and CDR2 as ANQGSEA. In DNA, the CDR3 is TGCAGCGGGGGCCCTCATCAGTATGGCTACACCTTC. This sequence encodes CSGGPHQYGYTF.

V and J are TRBV7-9 and TRBJ2-7; D gene uncertain. Trimming removed 5 bases at V and 0 bases at J, with 8 bases between. This CDR3 has 13 residues. Germline-derived CDR1 and CDR2 are SEHNR and FQNEAQ (reference sequence). The chain's CDR3 is CASSAVSSYEQYF. CDR3 DNA: TGTGCCAGCAGCGCCGTTAGCTCCTACGAGCAGTACTTC.

The V gene is TRBV6-1, the J gene TRBJ2-4, with D uncertain. This CDR3 is 16 amino acids long. Germline V gene lookup returns CDR1 MNHNS and CDR2 SASEGT. Trimming removed 1 base at V and 6 bases at J, with 16 bases between. The DNA for the CDR3 is TGTGCCAGCAGTGAAGAGGTTCGCATATTTGGAAACATTCAGTACTTC. Protein: CASSEEVRIFGNIQYF.

In DNA form, the CDR3 reads TGTGCCAGCAGTTTAGGCAGACCGGGGGGACATACGCAGTATTTT. This translates into CASSLGRPGGHTQYF. The J gene is TRBJ2-3, the V gene TRBV27; 7 bases map to TRBD2. The CDR3 contains 15 residues. Germline-derived CDR1 and CDR2 are MNHEY and SMNVEV (reference sequence). Trimming at V came to 2 bases and at J to 7 bases, leaving 9 bases not matched to a gene.

The chain recombines TRBV6-5 with TRBJ1-5; 7 nucleotides align to TRBD1. Germline CDR1 and CDR2: MNHEY and SVGAGI. This CDR3 is built from 15 residues. Trimming cost V 6 bases and J 0 bases; bases outside gene matches: 5. CDR3 in amino acids: CASRPTGNSNQPQHF. CDR3 DNA sequence: TGTGCCAGCAGACCGACAGGGAATAGCAATCAGCCCCAGCATTTT.

The V and J genes are TRBV3-1 (or the pseudogene TRBV3-2) and TRBJ1-2; D remains ambiguous. V was pared by 0 bases and J by 4 bases, with 3 bases between. CDR3 length: 12 residues. The germline gives CDR1 LGHDT, CDR2 YNNKEL (reference sequence). The CDR3 loop is CASSQESYGYTF. CDR3 DNA sequence: TGTGCCAGCAGCCAAGAATCCTATGGCTACACCTTC.

This chain uses TRBV18 with TRBJ2-1; D perhaps matches TRBD2 (6 bases). Germline CDR1 reads KGHSH; CDR2 reads LQKENI. V lost 2 bases and J lost 0, with 8 bases in between. The CDR3 consists of 15 residues. CDR3 loop: CASSPDGSSYNEQFF. CDR3 DNA: TGTGCCAGCTCACCAGACGGGAGCTCCTACAATGAGCAGTTCTTC.

The CDR3 is CASRRTSTDTQYF. The CDR3 region has the DNA TGTGCCAGCAGACGCACTAGCACAGATACGCAGTATTTT. The rearrangement uses TRBV7-3 and TRBJ2-3; D not certain. The CDR3 extends over 13 amino acids. V was trimmed by 6 bases and J by 0 bases, leaving 7 bases between them. Per germline, CDR1 SGHTA and CDR2 FQGTGA.

There are a few counts of this clone. The chain is built from TRBV6-1 and TRBJ1-2; maybe TRBD1 (6 bases). Germline CDR1 MNHNS, CDR2 SASEGT. V was trimmed by 3 bases and J by 0 bases, leaving 11 bases between them. The CDR3 sequence is 15 residues long. The CDR3 protein is CASSEVQGSNYGYTF. The DNA of the CDR3 is TGTGCCAGCAGTGAGGTCCAGGGGTCTAACTATGGCTACACCTTC.

This clone was recorded a few times. The genes are TRBV19 and TRBJ1-1; tentative D call: TRBD1 (5 bases). The CDR3 contains 16 residues. Germline CDR1 LNHDA, CDR2 SQIVND (reference sequence). The ends were cut back, 3 bases at V and 0 bases at J, with 14 bases in the middle. CDR3 sequence reads: CASSISGNRLNTEAFF. CDR3 nucleotide sequence: TGTGCCAGTAGTATTAGTGGAAACAGGCTGAACACTGAAGCTTTCTTT.

In this sample, this clone is medium-sized. The chain uses TRBV9 and TRBJ2-1; a possible D gene is TRBD2 (5 bases). The CDR3 has 17 amino acids. Germline V CDR1 and CDR2: SGDLS, YYNGEE. The V end lost 4 bases, the J end lost 0 bases, and 17 bases lay between the germline ends. CDR3 region: CASSPQPSGSSYNEQFF. For the CDR3, the DNA is TGTGCCAGCAGCCCCCAGCCAAGCGGAAGCTCCTACAATGAGCAGTTCTTC.

The V gene is TRBV11-2, the J gene TRBJ2-1; D remains ambiguous. CDR1 and CDR2 (germline): SGHAT, FQNNGV. CDR3 length: 16 amino acids. Trimming took off 3 bases at V and 5 bases at J, with 17 bases between the two ends. CDR3: CASSLSPWRHNNEQFF. CDR3 coding DNA: TGTGCCAGCAGCTTGTCACCGTGGCGGCATAACAATGAGCAGTTCTTC.

V and J are TRBV4-2 and TRBJ2-7; D uncertain. Trimming pared 3 bases from V and 5 bases from J, leaving 20 bases between. This CDR3 region has 16 residues. Germline loops: CDR1 LGHNA, CDR2 YNFKEQ. CDR3 in amino acids: CASSHSGLGFTNEQYF. DNA of the CDR3: TGTGCCAGCAGCCATTCCGGTCTGGGGTTCACTAACGAGCAGTACTTC.

This clone showed up just a few times. V is TRBV7-3 and J is TRBJ2-7; weak D call: TRBD2 (5 bases). This CDR3 spans 14 amino acids. V lost 5 bases to trimming and J lost 2 bases, with 13 bases between them. The germline V gene has CDR1 SGHTA and CDR2 FQGTGA. CDR3 sequence: CASSRASGAYEQYF. CDR3 bases: TGTGCCAGCAGCCGGGCCAGCGGAGCCTACGAGCAGTACTTC.

This clone was observed a single time. The V gene is TRBV5-4, the J gene TRBJ2-3, with 9 positions matching TRBD2. The J segment lost 1 base and the V segment lost 5 bases, leaving 11 bases of the junction unmatched. The CDR3 is made up of 17 amino acids. Germline loops: CDR1 SGHNT, CDR2 YYREEE (reference sequence). The DNA of the CDR3 is TGTGCCAGCAGTGACCTAGCGGGAAGTTTTGGCACAGATACGCAGTATTTT. The encoded protein is CASSDLAGSFGTDTQYF. The whole variable domain, filled in from reference TRBV5-4 and TRBJ2-3, reads ETGVTQSPTHLIKTRGQQVTLRCSSQSGHNTVSWYQQALGQGPQFIFQYYREEENGRGNFPPRFSGLQFPNYSSELNVNALELDDSALYLCASSDLAGSFGTDTQYFGPGTRLTVL.